The T cell receptor (beta chain) under discussion was sequenced for a study of blood T cell repertoires in COVID-19. Trimming removed 1 base from V and 7 bases from J; junction bases left unmatched: 8. Germline lookup yields CDR1 MGHRA and CDR2 YSYEKL. This CDR3 has 17 residues. This clone appeared once. Libraries were prepared by immunoSEQ multiplex PCR; TCRdb keeps only in-frame clonotypes and omits some of them. This sample has about 320,000 clones, with 85% to 95% found just once. This receptor was obtained from a young woman who had been exposed to COVID-19. The sample comprised PBMCs or T cells enriched from blood (not recorded which). The chain uses TRBV4-1 and TRBJ1-6; TRBD1 matches at 9 bases. The CDR3 loop is CASSQVAQGALNSPLHF. The CDR3 DNA reads TGCGCCAGCAGCCAAGTCGCACAGGGGGCGTTGAATTCACCCCTCCACTTT.